The 32 T cell receptor beta chains reported below all come from one sample, sequenced in a study of T cells in Graves' hyperthyroidism and ophthalmopathy. TCR beta CDR3 regions were amplified from RNA. HTBI primers drove first-round RT-PCR of the TCR CDR3. In TCRdb, the multiplex PCR reads were re-called with MiXCR into one record per CDR3 protein. The repertoire holds almost 350,000 distinct CDR3 sequences, with 15% to 20% as singletons. Source material: blood. The receptors shown here come from a woman between 35 and 50 years old with Graves' ophthalmopathy.

This chain joins TRBV14 and TRBJ1-2, with 10 bases lining up with TRBD1. The CDR3 is 16 amino acids. Looked up from germline, CDR1 is SGHDN and CDR2 is FVKESK. V dropped 1 base and J dropped 7; count of bases not matched to a gene: 9. DNA for the CDR3: TGTGCCAGCAGCCAAGCCGCCGGGACAGGGGCGGTTGGCTACACCTTC. Its translation: CASSQAAGTGAVGYTF. The full variable domain, completed using reference TRBV14 and TRBJ1-2, is EAGVTQFPSHSVIEKGQTVTLRCDPISGHDNLYWYRRVMGKEIKFLLHFVKESKQDESGMPNNRFLAERTGGTYSTLKVQPAELEDSGVYFCASSQAAGTGAVGYTFGSGTRLTVV.

The chain links TRBV30 to TRBJ1-1, with D possibly being TRBD1 (5 bases). Germline CDR1 and CDR2: GTSNPN and SVGIG (reference sequence). With 4 bases removed from V and 5 bases from J, the gap between germline ends came to 17 bases. The CDR3 has 14 residues. CDR3 DNA: TGTGCCTGGACCGGGGGACGGGGTTGGACTGAAGCTTTCTTT. Translating gives CAWTGGRGWTEAFF.

This clonotype was counted ten times or more. The rearrangement links TRBV5-1 to TRBJ2-7; maybe TRBD2 (6 bases). The V gene's germline CDR1 is SGHRS and CDR2 YFSETQ. The CDR3 length is 15 residues. Trimming removed 4 bases from V and 6 bases from J, with 20 bases in between. DNA of the CDR3: TGCGCCAGCAGCCGTGTTGGCGGGATGAGTATCGAGCAGTACTTC. This codes for CASSRVGGMSIEQYF.

The chain combines TRBV11-2 with TRBJ2-7; D not resolved. The germline V gene encodes CDR1 SGHAT and CDR2 FQNNGV. The length of the CDR3 is 14 residues. V was trimmed by 5 bases and J by 2 bases, leaving 13 bases between them. For the CDR3, the DNA is TGTGCCAGCAGCAGGATCAAGAACGCCTACGAGCAGTACTTC. This encodes CASSRIKNAYEQYF.

Many counts were recorded for this clonotype. This chain links TRBV12-3 or TRBV12-4 with TRBJ2-5; D gene uncertain. The germline V and J ends were trimmed by 2 bases and 3 bases, with 10 bases remaining between them. The CDR3 contains 14 residues. In nucleotides, the CDR3 is TGTGCCAGCAGTTTATCCTGGAATGAAGAGACCCAGTACTTC. Encoded protein: CASSLSWNEETQYF.

This clonotype was seen ten or more times. This chain joins TRBV29-1 and TRBJ1-2, with TRBD1 as a possible D gene (5 bases). V was trimmed by 1 base and J by 2 bases, leaving 8 bases between them. There are 13 residues in the CDR3. CDR1 SQVTM and CDR2 ANQGSEA come from the germline V gene. CDR3 bases: TGCAGCGTTGAAGTGGGGGACAACTATGGCTACACCTTC. This translates into CSVEVGDNYGYTF.

This clonotype was counted many times. The chain joins TRBV10-3 to TRBJ2-6; D is unresolved. Germline CDR1 reads ENHRY; CDR2 reads SYGVKD. Trimming cost V 9 bases and J 0 bases, with 27 bases left between them. This CDR3 is 20 amino acids long. The CDR3 loop reads CAITDKFVELAPSGANVLTF. CDR3 DNA: TGTGCCATTACGGATAAATTTGTGGAACTGGCACCCTCTGGGGCCAACGTCCTGACTTTC.

This clonotype came up many times. The gene calls are TRBV20-1 and TRBJ2-6, with 8 positions matching TRBD1. Looked up from germline, CDR1 is DFQATT and CDR2 is SNEGSKA (reference sequence). Trimming cost V 6 bases and J 4 bases; bases outside gene matches: 11. This CDR3 contains 16 residues. The CDR3 sequence is CSALTGVLSGANVLTF. The CDR3 coding sequence is TGCAGTGCCTTGACAGGGGTATTATCCGGGGCCAACGTCCTGACTTTC.

This clonotype was picked up many times. The chain employs TRBV7-9 and TRBJ1-2; D is perhaps TRBD1 (6 bases). V was trimmed by 5 bases and J by 8 bases, leaving 18 bases between them. Germline CDR1 and CDR2: SEHNR and FQNEAQ (reference sequence). The CDR3 is 14 amino acids. The CDR3 coding sequence is TGTGCCAGCAGCACCGACACAGGGCTAGGGGGCTACACCTTC. Its protein is CASSTDTGLGGYTF.

This clonotype was seen a few times. This sequence joins TRBV6-1 and TRBJ2-4; TRBD2 matches at 10 bases. The CDR3 totals 15 residues. The V gene's germline CDR1 is MNHNS and CDR2 SASEGT. Trimming at V came to 6 bases and at J to 2 bases, leaving 4 bases not matched to a gene. CDR3 amino acids: CASSASGRTKNIQYF. The CDR3 coding sequence is TGTGCCAGCAGCGCTAGCGGGAGAACCAAAAACATTCAGTACTTC.

This clonotype was recorded many times. For the CDR3, the DNA is TGTGCCAGCAGCGACAGGGTACCAGAGACCCAGTACTTC. Its protein product is CASSDRVPETQYF. The chain employs TRBV6-2 or TRBV6-3 and TRBJ2-5, with 7 bases aligning to TRBD1. The CDR3 spans 13 residues. Germline lookup yields CDR1 MNHEY and CDR2 SVGEGT. The trim removed 6 bases at V and 4 bases at J, leaving 5 bases unmatched.

This clonotype has a count of ten or more. One junction end disagrees with the germline gene, perhaps due to a read error. The rearrangement links TRBV19 to TRBJ1-5; D might be TRBD1 (5 bases). The CDR3 covers 16 residues. Germline CDR1 is LNHDA and CDR2 is SQIVND (reference sequence). The CDR3 reads CASKLGGGYSNQPRHF. The CDR3 region has the DNA TGTGCCAGTAAATTAGGTGGGGGTTATAGCAATCAGCCCCGGCATTTT.

There are many counts of this clonotype. The chain is built from TRBV3-1 and TRBJ2-2; D call uncertain. This CDR3 has 13 residues. With 3 bases removed from V and 0 bases from J, the gap between germline ends came to 2 bases. The germline gives CDR1 LGHDT, CDR2 YNNKEL (reference sequence). The CDR3 DNA sequence: TGTGCCAGCAGCCATACGAACACCGGGGAGCTGTTTTTT. This sequence encodes CASSHTNTGELFF.

This clonotype was seen repeatedly, ten times or more. This rearrangement joins TRBV27 to TRBJ1-1, with D hard to call. Between the trimmed V and J ends, which lost 3 bases and 6 bases, there was a span of 11 bases. Germline V gives CDR1 MNHEY, CDR2 SMNVEV (reference sequence). The CDR3 spans 13 residues. CDR3 loop: CASSFRMASEAFF. The CDR3 nucleotides read TGTGCCAGCAGTTTCCGTATGGCCTCTGAAGCTTTCTTT.

The rearrangement uses TRBV28 and TRBJ2-7; D may be TRBD1 or TRBD2 (5 bases each). Per germline, CDR1 MDHEN and CDR2 SYDVKM. V was pared by 3 bases and J by 6 bases, with 21 bases between. The CDR3 contains 16 residues. The chain's CDR3 is CASSFSGWALGVEQYF. As DNA, the CDR3 is TGTGCCAGCAGTTTCTCGGGGTGGGCCCTAGGGGTCGAGCAGTACTTC.

Many counts were recorded for this clonotype. V and J are TRBV20-1 and TRBJ2-7; 11 bases match TRBD1. The V gene's germline CDR1 is DFQATT and CDR2 SNEGSKA (reference sequence). Germline trimming cut 0 bases from V and 6 bases from J; bases unmatched to any gene: 13. The CDR3 consists of 17 residues. The CDR3 is CSARDLRFRTGGGEQYF. The CDR3 DNA reads as TGCAGTGCTAGAGATCTCCGGTTTAGGACAGGGGGCGGCGAGCAGTACTTC.

This clonotype was seen at least ten times. The J gene is TRBJ1-2, the V gene TRBV29-1; a weak D match, TRBD1 (5 bases). Germline-derived CDR1 and CDR2 are SQVTM and ANQGSEA. CDR3 length equals 13 residues. CDR3 residues: CSARDGPNYGYTF. CDR3 nucleotide sequence: TGCAGTGCTAGGGACGGACCTAACTATGGCTACACCTTC.

This clonotype was detected ten times or more. This sequence joins TRBV7-8 and TRBJ2-2; TRBD1 aligns across 8 bases. The CDR3 totals 16 residues. J lost 1 base, V lost 2 bases, and 3 bases had no gene match. The germline CDR1 and CDR2 sequences are SGHVS and FQNEAQ. Here the CDR3 reads CASSLQGAGNTGELFF. Written as DNA, the CDR3 is TGTGCCAGCAGCTTACAGGGGGCGGGGAACACCGGGGAGCTGTTTTTT.

This clonotype has at least ten counts. The gene calls are TRBV6-1 and TRBJ2-7, with D possibly TRBD2 on 6 matching bases. The CDR3 contains 15 residues. Germline loops: CDR1 MNHNS, CDR2 SASEGT. The ends were cut back, 2 bases at V and 3 bases at J, with 14 bases in the middle. The CDR3 DNA reads as TGTGCCAGCAGTGAATTAGCGGAGGCACACTACGAGCAGTACTTC. This encodes CASSELAEAHYEQYF.

This clonotype showed up just a few times. The chain is built from TRBV10-2 and TRBJ2-7, with a weak D call TRBD1 (6 bases). The germline V gene has CDR1 WSHSY and CDR2 SAAADI. V lost 1 base and J 3 bases, leaving 10 bases between the germline ends. The CDR3 has 14 amino acids. The CDR3 spells CASSEYRVSYEQYF. As DNA, the CDR3 is TGCGCCAGCAGTGAGTACAGGGTGAGCTACGAGCAGTACTTC.

In this sample, this clonotype turned up many times. V and J are TRBV6-1 and TRBJ1-2, with TRBD1 matching over 7 bases. With 1 base clipped from V and 3 bases from J, the junction kept 5 bases outside the gene matches. Germline V gene lookup returns CDR1 MNHNS and CDR2 SASEGT. The CDR3 runs 15 residues. For the CDR3, the DNA is TGTGCCAGCAGTGAAGACAGGGGAATTTACTATGGCTACACCTTC. It is translated as CASSEDRGIYYGYTF.

In its sample, this clonotype was seen many times. The genes are TRBV12-3 or TRBV12-4 and TRBJ1-2; 8 nucleotides match TRBD1. With 5 bases clipped from V and 5 bases from J, the junction kept 10 bases outside the gene matches. The CDR3 sequence is 15 residues long. CDR3 amino acids: CASSQAGTGKYGYTF. The CDR3 DNA sequence: TGTGCCAGCAGTCAGGCCGGGACAGGAAAGTATGGCTACACCTTC.

The V and J genes are TRBV9 and TRBJ1-6; 7 bases agree with TRBD1. The germline V gene encodes CDR1 SGDLS and CDR2 YYNGEE. The CDR3 loop spans 13 amino acids. With 3 bases clipped from V and 9 bases from J, the junction kept 3 bases outside the gene matches. The CDR3 DNA is TGTGCCAGCAGCGCCAGACAGGGTTCACCCCTCCACTTT. Amino acids: CASSARQGSPLHF.

This clonotype has a single count. V gene TRBV30 combines with J gene TRBJ2-7; D ambiguous. This CDR3 contains 13 residues. Germline V gene sequence: CDR1 GTSNPN, CDR2 SVGIG (reference sequence). V shed 3 bases and J shed 0 bases, with 9 bases lying between them. CDR3 sequence (DNA): TGTGCCTGGAGAACGGTAAGCTCCTACGAGCAGTACTTC. Protein: CAWRTVSSYEQYF.

The genes are TRBV11-1 and TRBJ2-5, with 10 bases fitting TRBD2. V trimming: 2 bases; J trimming: 5 bases; junction bases outside the gene matches: 14. Germline loops: CDR1 SGHAT, CDR2 FQDESV (reference sequence). The CDR3 totals 18 residues. This CDR3 is CASSLRGTSGRAGETQYF. Written as DNA, the CDR3 is TGTGCCAGCAGCTTAAGGGGTACGAGCGGGAGGGCTGGGGAGACCCAGTACTTC.

This clonotype has at least ten counts. The chain has TRBV30 and TRBJ1-3, with 7 bases matching TRBD1. The ends lost 1 base at V and 0 bases at J; junction bases unmatched: 3. CDR3 length equals 15 residues. CDR1 and CDR2 from the germline V gene are GTSNPN and SVGIG (reference sequence). CDR3: CAWSEGDSSGNTIYF. CDR3 bases: TGTGCCTGGAGTGAAGGGGACAGCTCTGGAAACACCATATATTTT.

This clonotype was seen many times. This chain joins TRBV6-5 and TRBJ2-2, with a tentative D call TRBD2 (6 bases). Germline V lookup: CDR1 MNHEY, CDR2 SVGAGI. Trimming stripped 7 bases from V and 7 bases from J, with 16 bases between. The CDR3 is made up of 14 amino acids. The CDR3, as DNA: TGTGCCAGCAAGCCTAGCGTGGAGGGCGGGGAGCTGTTTTTT. This codes for CASKPSVEGGELFF.

This clonotype has ten or more counts. The chain combines TRBV10-3 with TRBJ2-7, with 7 bases fitting TRBD1. Germline V gene sequence: CDR1 ENHRY, CDR2 SYGVKD. This CDR3 region has 14 residues. V trimming: 6 bases; J trimming: 4 bases; junction bases outside the gene matches: 9. The DNA for the CDR3 is TGTGCCATCAGCCTCGGACAGGCAAATTACGAGCAGTACTTC. It is translated as CAISLGQANYEQYF.

This clonotype was counted at least ten times. The rearrangement links TRBV6-2 or TRBV6-3 to TRBJ2-7, with 7 bases aligning to TRBD2. The CDR3 runs 15 residues. The V gene end was trimmed by 0 bases and the J gene end by 6 bases; junction bases not matched to a gene: 8. CDR1 is MNHEY and CDR2 is SVGEGT in the germline V gene. CDR3 DNA: TGTGCCAGCAGTTACTCGGGAGGGAGAGGTCTCGAGCAGTACTTC. This codes for CASSYSGGRGLEQYF.

There are many counts of this clonotype. V gene TRBV19 combines with J gene TRBJ1-1, with 8 bases lining up with TRBD1. Per germline, CDR1 LNHDA and CDR2 SQIVND (reference sequence). CDR3 length: 13 residues. The J segment lost 4 bases and the V segment lost 7 bases, leaving 5 bases of the junction unmatched. CDR3: CASKAGGLTEAFF. CDR3 nucleotides: TGTGCCAGTAAGGCAGGGGGCCTCACTGAAGCTTTCTTT. Based on the CDR3 plus reference TRBV19 and TRBJ1-1, the full variable domain is DGGITQSPKYLFRKEGQNVTLSCEQNLNHDAMYWYRQDPGQGLRLIYYSQIVNDFQKGDIAEGYSVSREKKESFPLTVTSAQKNPTAFYLCASKAGGLTEAFFGQGTRLTVV.

J is TRBJ1-1 and V is TRBV6-1; perhaps TRBD1 as D (6 bases). Trimming pared 11 bases from V and 0 bases from J, leaving 16 bases between. This CDR3 spans 14 amino acids. The germline gives CDR1 MNHNS, CDR2 SASEGT. The CDR3 protein is CAAQTGPMNTEAFF. CDR3 sequence (DNA): TGTGCCGCCCAAACAGGGCCCATGAACACTGAAGCTTTCTTT.

As concerns this clonotype: Because it lacks the conserved phenylalanine or tryptophan at the end, this CDR3 is likely a read error. The chain links TRBV19 to TRBJ2-2; the D is unclear. Trimming shortened V by 5 bases and J by 4 bases, and 5 bases separated the two germline ends. The CDR3 runs 12 residues. Germline V gives CDR1 LNHDA, CDR2 SQIVND (reference sequence). In DNA, the CDR3 is TGTGCCAGTAGTTATTCCACCGGGGAGCTGTTTCTT. As protein: CASSYSTGELFL.